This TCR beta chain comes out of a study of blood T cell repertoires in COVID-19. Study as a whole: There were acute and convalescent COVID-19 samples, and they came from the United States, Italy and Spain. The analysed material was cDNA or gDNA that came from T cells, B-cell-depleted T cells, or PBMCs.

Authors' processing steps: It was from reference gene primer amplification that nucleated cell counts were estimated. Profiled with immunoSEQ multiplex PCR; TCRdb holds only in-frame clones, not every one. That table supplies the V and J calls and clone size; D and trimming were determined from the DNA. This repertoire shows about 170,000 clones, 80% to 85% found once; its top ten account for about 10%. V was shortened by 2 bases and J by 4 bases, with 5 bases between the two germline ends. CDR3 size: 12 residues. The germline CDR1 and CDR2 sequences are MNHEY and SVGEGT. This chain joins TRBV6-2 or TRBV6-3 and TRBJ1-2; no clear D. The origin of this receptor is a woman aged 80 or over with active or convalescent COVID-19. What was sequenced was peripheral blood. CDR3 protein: CASSYTSYGYTF. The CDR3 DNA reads TGTGCCAGCAGTTACACCAGCTATGGCTACACCTTC.